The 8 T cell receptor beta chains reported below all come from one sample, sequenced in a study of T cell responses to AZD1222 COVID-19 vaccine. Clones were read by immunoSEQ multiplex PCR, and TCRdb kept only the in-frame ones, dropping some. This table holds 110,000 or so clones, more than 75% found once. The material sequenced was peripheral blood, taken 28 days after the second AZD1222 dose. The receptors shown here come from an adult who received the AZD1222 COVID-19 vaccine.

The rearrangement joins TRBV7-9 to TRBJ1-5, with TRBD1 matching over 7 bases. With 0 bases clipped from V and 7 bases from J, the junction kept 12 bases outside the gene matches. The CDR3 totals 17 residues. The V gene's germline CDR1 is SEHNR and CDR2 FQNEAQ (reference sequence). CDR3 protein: CASSLAVSSGGGQPQHF. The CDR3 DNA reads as TGTGCCAGCAGCTTAGCGGTTTCGTCAGGGGGAGGACAGCCCCAGCATTTT.

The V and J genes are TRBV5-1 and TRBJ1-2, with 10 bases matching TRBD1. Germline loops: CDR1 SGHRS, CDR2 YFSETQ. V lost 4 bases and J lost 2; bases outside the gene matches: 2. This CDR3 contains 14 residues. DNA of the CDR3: TGCGCCAGCAGCGGGGGACAGGGGAACTATGGCTACACCTTC. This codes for CASSGGQGNYGYTF.

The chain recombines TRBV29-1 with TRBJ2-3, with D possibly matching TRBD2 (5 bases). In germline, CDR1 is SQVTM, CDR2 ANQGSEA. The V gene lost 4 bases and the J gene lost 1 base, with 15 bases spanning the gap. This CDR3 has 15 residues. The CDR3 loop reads CSVGPASWGTDTQYF. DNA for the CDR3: TGCAGCGTTGGCCCTGCTAGCTGGGGCACAGATACGCAGTATTTT.

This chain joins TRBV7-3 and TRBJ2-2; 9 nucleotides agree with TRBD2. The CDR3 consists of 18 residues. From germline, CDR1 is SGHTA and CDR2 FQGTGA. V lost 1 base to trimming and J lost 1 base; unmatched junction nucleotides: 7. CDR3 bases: TGTGCCAGCAGCTTAAATCCAGCGGGGGGACTGAACACCGGGGAGCTGTTTTTT. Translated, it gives CASSLNPAGGLNTGELFF.

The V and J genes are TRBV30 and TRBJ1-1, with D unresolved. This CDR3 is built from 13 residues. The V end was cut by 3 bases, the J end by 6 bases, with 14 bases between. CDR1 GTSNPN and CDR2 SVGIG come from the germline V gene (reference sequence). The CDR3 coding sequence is TGTGCCTGGAGGCCCAGTCTGGGCCCTGAAGCTTTCTTT. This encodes CAWRPSLGPEAFF.

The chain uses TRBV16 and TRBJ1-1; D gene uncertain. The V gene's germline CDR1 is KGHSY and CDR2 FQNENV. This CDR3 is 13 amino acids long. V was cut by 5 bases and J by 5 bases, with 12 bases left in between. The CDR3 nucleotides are TGTGCCAGCAGCTCAAGTGGTTGGACTGAAGCTTTCTTT. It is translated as CASSSSGWTEAFF.

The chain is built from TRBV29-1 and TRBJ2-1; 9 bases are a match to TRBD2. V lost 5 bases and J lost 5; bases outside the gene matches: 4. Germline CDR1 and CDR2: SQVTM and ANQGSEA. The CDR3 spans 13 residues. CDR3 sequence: CSVRLAAHNEQFF. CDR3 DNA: TGCAGCGTTAGACTAGCGGCCCACAATGAGCAGTTCTTC.

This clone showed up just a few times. The CDR3 DNA sequence: TGTGCCAGCAGTTTATCGTCGAGCTATGGCTACACCTTC. It is translated as CASSLSSSYGYTF. This rearrangement joins TRBV27 to TRBJ1-2, with D unclear. The CDR3 has 13 amino acids. V was clipped by 0 bases and J by 4 bases, with 6 bases between them. CDR1 is MNHEY and CDR2 is SMNVEV in the germline V gene (reference sequence).